These T cell receptor beta chains were read from a single sample in a study of blood T cell repertoires in COVID-19. Using immunoSEQ multiplex PCR, the repertoire was profiled, and TCRdb retains in-frame clones only, with some absent. The data show approximately 150,000 clones, more than 70% seen once. Source material: peripheral blood. All receptors derive from a human donor in a cohort sampled during active COVID-19. The CDR3 runs from the conserved cysteine through the conserved F or W. Each record gives: clone size, D gene, J gene, V gene, CDR3 protein, CDR3 DNA. A D gene is named only where the DNA matches it firmly. Size tells how often a clone was seen (once, few, many) or the class of an expanded clone, and some rows leave it out.

>NA|NA|TRBJ1-6|TRBV27
CASSFAGFSPLHF
TGTGCCAGCAGTTTCGCAGGGTTTTCACCCCTCCACTTT
>NA|TRBD1|TRBJ2-3|TRBV27
CASSYQVILGQGGTDTQYF
TGTGCCAGCAGTTACCAAGTCATTCTCGGACAGGGAGGAACAGATACGCAGTATTTT
>NA|TRBD1|TRBJ2-1|TRBV6-2/TRBV6-3
CASSSSGQGAHEQFF
TGTGCCAGCAGTTCGTCGGGACAGGGGGCCCATGAGCAGTTCTTC
>NA|NA|TRBJ1-2|TRBV7-3
CASSEQGAGGYTF
TGTGCCAGCAGCGAACAGGGTGCAGGTGGCTACACCTTC
>few|TRBD1|TRBJ1-6|TRBV5-1
CASSRGQGRNSPLHF
TGCGCCAGCAGCCGAGGACAGGGGCGCAATTCACCCCTCCACTTT
>NA|TRBD2|TRBJ2-3|TRBV4-1
CASSQGSRLAVPPEDTQYF
TGCGCCAGCAGCCAGGGATCGAGACTAGCGGTTCCTCCCGAGGATACGCAGTATTTT
>NA|NA|TRBJ2-7|TRBV6-5
CATKGGESSYEQYF
TGTGCCACTAAAGGGGGGGAAAGCTCCTACGAGCAGTACTTC
>once|TRBD1|TRBJ2-6|TRBV7-3
CASSDPQGLGANVLTF
TGTGCCAGCAGCGACCCACAGGGGCTTGGGGCCAACGTCCTGACTTTC
>NA|NA|TRBJ2-7|TRBV4-1
CASSPDGDYEQYF
TGCGCCAGCAGCCCGGACGGGGACTACGAGCAGTACTTC
>NA|NA|TRBJ2-2|TRBV7-7
CASSLESGVTGELFF
TGTGCTAGCAGCTTAGAGTCCGGGGTCACCGGGGAGCTGTTTTTT
>few|TRBD1|TRBJ1-5|TRBV7-6
CASRRSRTGVIRDQPQHF
TGTGCCAGCAGGCGAAGTCGGACAGGGGTAATAAGAGATCAGCCCCAGCATTTT
>NA|TRBD1|TRBJ2-3|TRBV3-1/TRBV3-2
CASSQMTGGGTDTQYF
TGTGCCAGCAGCCAGATGACAGGGGGAGGTACAGATACGCAGTATTTT
>NA|NA|TRBJ2-1|TRBV11-2
CASSSTLYNEQFF
TGTGCCAGCAGCTCAACTCTCTACAATGAGCAGTTCTTC
>NA|NA|TRBJ1-1|TRBV3-1/TRBV3-2
CASSQDGGMNTEAFF
TGTGCCAGCAGCCAAGACGGGGGAATGAACACTGAAGCTTTCTTT
>once|NA|TRBJ2-5|TRBV2
CASSEGWHTQETQYF
TGTGCCAGCAGTGAAGGGTGGCACACACAAGAGACCCAGTACTTC
>NA|NA|TRBJ2-7|TRBV3-1/TRBV3-2
CASSLRPGTQAYEQYF
TGTGCCAGCAGCCTTCGACCCGGGACACAGGCCTACGAGCAGTACTTC
>NA|NA|TRBJ2-3|TRBV5-1
CASSRVVTDTQYF
TGCGCCAGCAGCCGAGTAGTAACAGATACGCAGTATTTT
>NA|NA|TRBJ1-6|TRBV14
CASSQGRSSYNSPLHF
TGTGCCAGCAGCCAGGGGAGGAGCTCCTATAATTCACCCCTCCACTTT
>NA|TRBD1|TRBJ2-5|TRBV10-1
CASSPGQGLKSSREKETQYF
TGCGCCAGCAGCCCGGGACAGGGTTTAAAGAGTAGCAGGGAGAAAGAGACCCAGTACTTC
>NA|NA|TRBJ2-2|TRBV5-1
CASSSEANTGELFF
TGCGCCAGCAGCTCAGAGGCGAACACCGGGGAGCTGTTTTTT
>NA|TRBD1|TRBJ1-2|TRBV19
CASSIQGDATRFAHGYTF
TGTGCCAGTAGTATTCAGGGGGACGCTACCAGGTTTGCCCATGGCTACACCTTC
>NA|TRBD1|TRBJ2-3|TRBV10-3
CAISESRTGNTQYF
TGTGCCATCAGTGAGTCCCGGACAGGGAATACGCAGTATTTT
>NA|NA|TRBJ1-3|TRBV6-6
CASGSSGNTIYF
TGTGCCAGCGGGAGCTCTGGAAACACCATATATTTT
>NA|TRBD1|TRBJ1-1|TRBV29-1
CSVGGQVNTEAFF
TGCAGCGTTGGGGGACAGGTGAACACTGAAGCTTTCTTT
>NA|NA|TRBJ2-6|TRBV5-1
CASSLEISSYSGANVLTF
TGCGCCAGCAGCTTGGAAATCTCTTCTTACTCTGGGGCCAACGTCCTGACTTTC
>NA|TRBD1|TRBJ1-3|TRBV5-6
CASSLDRHSGNTIYF
TGTGCCAGCAGCCTGGACAGGCACTCTGGAAACACCATATATTTT
>NA|NA|TRBJ1-1|TRBV19
CASSIRGNTEAFF
TGTGCCAGTAGTATACGCGGGAACACTGAAGCTTTCTTT
>few|NA|TRBJ1-4|TRBV27
CASSLSGPNEKLFF
TGTGCCAGCAGTTTATCTGGGCCCAATGAAAAACTGTTTTTT
>NA|TRBD1|TRBJ2-7|TRBV9
CASSPFRTGSREQYF
TGTGCCAGCAGCCCATTTAGGACAGGGTCGCGGGAGCAGTACTTC
>NA|NA|TRBJ2-3|TRBV5-4
CASSLGTGVSDTQYF
TGTGCCAGCAGCTTGGGGACCGGGGTATCAGATACGCAGTATTTT
>NA|TRBD1|TRBJ1-1|TRBV7-2
CASSLRVLTGATEAFF
TGTGCCAGCAGCCTTAGGGTCTTAACAGGGGCGACTGAAGCTTTCTTT
>few|TRBD1|TRBJ1-3|TRBV11-2
CASSSGQGPNSGNTIYF
TGTGCCAGCAGCTCTGGACAGGGACCGAACTCTGGAAACACCATATATTTT
>NA|NA|TRBJ1-6|TRBV6-5
CASSRTVYNSPLHF
TGTGCCAGCAGCCGGACTGTCTATAATTCACCCCTCCACTTT
>NA|TRBD1|TRBJ1-1|TRBV5-1
CASRGQGAGTEAFF
TGCGCCAGCAGGGGACAGGGGGCGGGCACTGAAGCTTTCTTT
>NA|NA|TRBJ1-1|TRBV30
CAWSVQVGTEAFF
TGTGCCTGGAGTGTCCAGGTGGGCACTGAAGCTTTCTTT
>once|NA|TRBJ2-5|TRBV7-3
CASSPTTAQETQYF
TGTGCCAGCAGCCCAACGACAGCCCAAGAGACCCAGTACTTC
>few|TRBD2|TRBJ2-7|TRBV11-2
CASSLDMSGLHYEQYF
TGTGCCAGCAGCTTAGATATGTCGGGACTACACTACGAGCAGTACTTC
>NA|NA|TRBJ1-1|TRBV12-3/TRBV12-4
CASSFLNTEAFF
TGTGCCAGCAGTTTCTTGAACACTGAAGCTTTCTTT
>NA|TRBD1|TRBJ1-2|TRBV4-2
CASSQPGQDDFNYGYTF
TGTGCCAGCAGCCAACCGGGACAGGACGACTTTAACTATGGCTACACCTTC
>once|TRBD1|TRBJ1-2|TRBV12-3/TRBV12-4
CASSLGQVAGYTF
TGTGCCAGCAGCTTGGGACAGGTCGCTGGCTACACCTTC